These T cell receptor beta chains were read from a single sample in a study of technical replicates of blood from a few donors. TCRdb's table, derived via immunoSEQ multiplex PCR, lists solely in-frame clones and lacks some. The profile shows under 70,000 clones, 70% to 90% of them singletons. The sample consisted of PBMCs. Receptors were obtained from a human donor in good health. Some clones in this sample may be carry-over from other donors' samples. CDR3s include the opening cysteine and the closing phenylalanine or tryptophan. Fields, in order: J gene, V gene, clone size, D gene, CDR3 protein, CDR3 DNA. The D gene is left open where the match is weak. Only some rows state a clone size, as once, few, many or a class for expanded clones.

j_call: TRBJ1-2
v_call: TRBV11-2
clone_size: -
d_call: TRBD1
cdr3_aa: CASSSTGGNYGYTF
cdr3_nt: TGTGCCAGCAGCTCAACAGGGGGTAACTATGGCTACACCTTC

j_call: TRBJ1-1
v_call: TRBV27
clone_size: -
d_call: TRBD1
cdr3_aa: CASSLSAGGITEAFF
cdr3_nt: TGTGCCAGCAGTTTATCGGCAGGGGGCATTACTGAAGCTTTCTTT

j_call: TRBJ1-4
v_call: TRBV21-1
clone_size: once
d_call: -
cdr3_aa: CASSKGDGQGPMWREKLFF
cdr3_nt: TGTGCCAGCAGCAAAGGAGATGGACAGGGCCCCATGTGGCGGGAAAAACTGTTTTTT

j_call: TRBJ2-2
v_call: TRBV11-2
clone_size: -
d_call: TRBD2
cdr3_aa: CASSARGTGGELFF
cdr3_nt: TGTGCCAGCAGCGCGCGGGGGACTGGCGGGGAGCTGTTTTTT

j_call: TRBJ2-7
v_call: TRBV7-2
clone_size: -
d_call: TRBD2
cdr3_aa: CASSSPAGVGEQYF
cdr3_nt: TGTGCCAGCAGCTCGCCAGCGGGAGTAGGGGAGCAGTACTTC

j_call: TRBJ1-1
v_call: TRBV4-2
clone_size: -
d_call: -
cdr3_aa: CASSRPGSDTEAFF
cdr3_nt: TGTGCCAGCAGCCGACCGGGGAGCGACACTGAAGCTTTCTTT

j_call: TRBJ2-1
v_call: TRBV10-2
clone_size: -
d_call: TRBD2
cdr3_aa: CASPLAGGPRSSYNEQFF
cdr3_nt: TGCGCCAGCCCACTAGCGGGAGGCCCCAGGAGCTCCTACAATGAGCAGTTCTTC

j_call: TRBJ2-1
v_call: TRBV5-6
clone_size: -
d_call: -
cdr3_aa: CASSFGGDNEQFF
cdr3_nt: TGTGCCAGCAGCTTCGGCGGGGACAATGAGCAGTTCTTC

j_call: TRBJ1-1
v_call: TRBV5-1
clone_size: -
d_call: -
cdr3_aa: CASALPGVGNTEAFF
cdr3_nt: TGCGCCAGCGCACTCCCGGGGGTAGGGAACACTGAAGCTTTCTTT

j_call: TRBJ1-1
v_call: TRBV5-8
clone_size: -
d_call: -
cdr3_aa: CASSLGGNTEAFF
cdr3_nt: TGTGCCAGCAGCTTGGGCGGGAACACTGAAGCTTTCTTT

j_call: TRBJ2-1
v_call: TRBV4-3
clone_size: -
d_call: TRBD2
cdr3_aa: CASSQEERGSYNEQFF
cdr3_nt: TGCGCCAGCAGCCAAGAGGAGCGGGGCTCCTACAATGAGCAGTTCTTC

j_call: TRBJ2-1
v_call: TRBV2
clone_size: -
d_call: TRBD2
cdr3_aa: CASSVGADTPGLAGGTYNEQFF
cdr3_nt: TGTGCCAGCAGCGTCGGGGCCGACACGCCGGGACTAGCGGGAGGGACCTACAATGAGCAGTTCTTC

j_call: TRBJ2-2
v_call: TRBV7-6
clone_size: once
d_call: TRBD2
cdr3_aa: CASSSRPATSGVNTGELFF
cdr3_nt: TGTGCCAGCAGCTCAAGACCGGCGACTAGCGGAGTGAACACCGGGGAGCTGTTTTTT

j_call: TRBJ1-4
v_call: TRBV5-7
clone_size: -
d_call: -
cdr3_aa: CASSLGRAYEKLFF
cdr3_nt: TGTGCCAGCAGCTTGGGGAGGGCGTATGAAAAACTGTTTTTT

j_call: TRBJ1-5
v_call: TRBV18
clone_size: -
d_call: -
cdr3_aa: CASSPVSGLAQPQHF
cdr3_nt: TGTGCCAGCTCACCGGTCTCAGGGTTGGCTCAGCCCCAGCATTTT

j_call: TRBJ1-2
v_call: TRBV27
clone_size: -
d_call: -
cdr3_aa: CASSKGDYGYTF
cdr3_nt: TGTGCCAGCAGTAAAGGGGACTATGGCTACACCTTC

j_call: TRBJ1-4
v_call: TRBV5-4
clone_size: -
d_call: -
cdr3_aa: CASSEKRGGNEKLFF
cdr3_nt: TGTGCCAGCAGCGAGAAGCGGGGGGGTAATGAAAAACTGTTTTTT

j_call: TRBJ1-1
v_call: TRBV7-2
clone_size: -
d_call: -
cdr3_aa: CASTAERGRTEAFF
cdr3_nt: TGTGCCAGCACCGCGGAAAGGGGTCGCACTGAAGCTTTCTTT

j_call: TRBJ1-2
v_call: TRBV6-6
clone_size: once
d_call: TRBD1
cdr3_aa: CASEKDRGFSSGYTF
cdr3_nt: TGTGCCAGCGAAAAGGACAGGGGATTTTCTAGTGGCTACACCTTC

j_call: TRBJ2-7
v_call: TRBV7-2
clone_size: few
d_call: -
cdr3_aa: CASSLIPYDEQYF
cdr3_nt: TGTGCCAGCAGCTTAATCCCCTACGACGAGCAGTACTTC

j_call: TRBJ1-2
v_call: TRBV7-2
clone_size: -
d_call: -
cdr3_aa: CASSQGPPPAYGYTF
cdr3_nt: TGTGCCAGCAGCCAGGGCCCCCCACCTGCCTATGGCTACACCTTC

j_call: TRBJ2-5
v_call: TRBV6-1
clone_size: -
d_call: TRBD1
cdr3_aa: CASASGDEGAETQYF
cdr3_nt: TGTGCCAGCGCCTCTGGCGACGAGGGGGCAGAGACCCAGTACTTC

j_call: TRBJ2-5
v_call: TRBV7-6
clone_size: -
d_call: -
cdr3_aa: CASSLGRQETQYF
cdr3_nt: TGTGCCAGCAGCTTAGGCAGGCAGGAGACCCAGTACTTC

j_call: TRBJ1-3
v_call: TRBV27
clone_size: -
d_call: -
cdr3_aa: CASSLSGRASDTIYF
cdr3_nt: TGTGCCAGCAGTTTAAGCGGGAGGGCAAGTGACACCATATATTTT

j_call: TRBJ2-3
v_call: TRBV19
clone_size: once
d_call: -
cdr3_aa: CASSMSTPSPGFTDTQYF
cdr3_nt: TGTGCCAGTAGTATGAGTACCCCCTCACCAGGATTCACAGATACGCAGTATTTT

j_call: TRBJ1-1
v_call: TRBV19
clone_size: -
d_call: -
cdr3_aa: CASSERQLNTEAFF
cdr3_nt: TGTGCCAGTAGTGAGAGACAGTTGAACACTGAAGCTTTCTTT

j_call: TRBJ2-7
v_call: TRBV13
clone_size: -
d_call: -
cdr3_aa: CASSLVGTTVDEQYF
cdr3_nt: TGTGCCAGCAGCTTAGTAGGGACAACGGTGGACGAGCAGTACTTC

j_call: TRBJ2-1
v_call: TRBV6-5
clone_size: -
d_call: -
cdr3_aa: CASSPSGGEQFF
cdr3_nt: TGTGCCAGCAGCCCCTCGGGGGGCGAGCAGTTCTTC

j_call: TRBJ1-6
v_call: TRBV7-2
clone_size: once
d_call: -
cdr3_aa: CASSLKQNSPLHF
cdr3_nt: TGTGCCAGCAGCTTAAAGCAAAATTCACCCCTCCACTTT

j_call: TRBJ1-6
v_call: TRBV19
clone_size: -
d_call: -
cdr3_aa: CASSLNLRGSSYNSPLHF
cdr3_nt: TGTGCCAGTAGCCTCAACCTCCGAGGGAGCTCCTATAATTCACCCCTCCACTTT

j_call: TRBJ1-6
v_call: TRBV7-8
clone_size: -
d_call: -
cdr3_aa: CASSLALFSPLHF
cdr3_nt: TGTGCCAGCAGCTTAGCCCTCTTTTCACCCCTCCACTTT

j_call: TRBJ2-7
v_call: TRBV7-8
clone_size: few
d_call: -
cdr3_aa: CASSLNTGTTGRGTEQYF
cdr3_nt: TGTGCCAGCAGCTTAAATACCGGGACCACGGGGAGGGGGACCGAGCAGTACTTC

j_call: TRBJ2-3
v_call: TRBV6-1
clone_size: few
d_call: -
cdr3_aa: CASPRPGEMTDTQYF
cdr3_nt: TGTGCCAGTCCGAGGCCGGGGGAGATGACAGATACGCAGTATTTT

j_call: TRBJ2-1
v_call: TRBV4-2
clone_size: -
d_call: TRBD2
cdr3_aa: CASSLTGTSVYNEQFF
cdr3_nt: TGTGCCAGCAGCCTGACCGGGACTAGCGTATACAATGAGCAGTTCTTC

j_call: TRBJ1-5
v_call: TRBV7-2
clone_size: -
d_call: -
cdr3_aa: CASSLARGQPQHF
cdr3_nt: TGTGCCAGCAGCTTAGCGCGGGGACAGCCCCAGCATTTT

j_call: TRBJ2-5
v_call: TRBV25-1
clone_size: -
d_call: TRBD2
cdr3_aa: CASPQLAGEQETQYF
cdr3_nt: TGTGCCAGCCCCCAACTAGCGGGGGAACAAGAGACCCAGTACTTC

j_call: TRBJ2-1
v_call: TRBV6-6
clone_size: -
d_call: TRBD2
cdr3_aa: CASSYGGRIDEQFF
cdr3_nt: TGTGCCAGCAGTTATGGCGGGAGAATCGATGAGCAGTTCTTC

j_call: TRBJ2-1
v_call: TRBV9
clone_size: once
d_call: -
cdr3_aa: CASSVRLAGRDEQFF
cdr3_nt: TGTGCCAGCAGCGTAAGGTTAGCCGGGCGGGATGAGCAGTTCTTC

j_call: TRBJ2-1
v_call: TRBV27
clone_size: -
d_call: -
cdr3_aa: CASSLRPQTNEQFF
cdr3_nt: TGTGCCAGCAGTTTAAGGCCACAGACCAATGAGCAGTTCTTC

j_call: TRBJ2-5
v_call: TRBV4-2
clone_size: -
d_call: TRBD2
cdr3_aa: CASSPGGLQETQYF
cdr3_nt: TGTGCCAGCAGCCCGGGGGGGCTCCAAGAGACCCAGTACTTC

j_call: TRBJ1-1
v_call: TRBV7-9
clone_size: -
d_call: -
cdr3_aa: CASSLEGVKGAEAFF
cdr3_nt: TGTGCCAGCAGCTTAGAAGGGGTCAAAGGGGCTGAAGCTTTCTTT

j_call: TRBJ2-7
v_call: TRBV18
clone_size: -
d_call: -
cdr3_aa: CASSPRAGDSYEQYF
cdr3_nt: TGTGCCAGCTCACCAAGGGCAGGGGATTCATACGAGCAGTACTTC

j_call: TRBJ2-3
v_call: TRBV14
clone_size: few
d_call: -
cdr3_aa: CASSPGFDTQYF
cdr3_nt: TGTGCCAGCAGTCCAGGGTTCGATACGCAGTATTTT

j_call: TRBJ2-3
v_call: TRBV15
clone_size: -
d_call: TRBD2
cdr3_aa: CATRLAGSTDTQYF
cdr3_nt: TGTGCCACCAGACTAGCGGGAAGCACAGATACGCAGTATTTT

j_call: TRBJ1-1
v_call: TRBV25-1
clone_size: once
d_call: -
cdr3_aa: CASSAGVTTEAFF
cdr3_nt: TGTGCCAGCAGTGCAGGGGTTACCACTGAAGCTTTCTTT